One sample yielded the 16 T cell receptor beta chains listed below, sequenced in a study of blood T cell repertoires in COVID-19. Using immunoSEQ multiplex PCR, the repertoire was profiled, and TCRdb retains in-frame clones only, with some absent. The sample lists about 54,000 clones; about four fifths were seen once. The specimen was peripheral blood. These receptors came from an older woman with acute or convalescent COVID-19.

This rearrangement joins TRBV7-2 to TRBJ1-6, with D possibly matching TRBD1 (6 bases). The CDR3 has 16 amino acids. The V gene lost 1 base and the J gene lost 7 bases, with 14 bases spanning the gap. The germline gives CDR1 SGHTA, CDR2 FQGNSA. The CDR3 bases are TGTGCCAGCAGCTTAGTGGGGGCCGGTGTAAATTCACCCCTCCACTTT. Residues: CASSLVGAGVNSPLHF.

The chain uses TRBV19 and TRBJ1-2; a weak D match, TRBD1 (5 bases). Trimming cost V 5 bases and J 5 bases, with 15 bases left between them. Germline CDR1 reads LNHDA; CDR2 reads SQIVND (reference sequence). This CDR3 has 14 amino acids. The chain's CDR3 is CASSSRAGLYGYTF. The CDR3 nucleotides read TGTGCCAGTAGTTCCCGAGCGGGACTTTATGGCTACACCTTC.

The chain uses TRBV4-1 and TRBJ2-7; TRBD1 matches at 9 bases. Unmatched junction bases numbered 6, after V lost 4 bases and J lost 2 bases. The CDR3 covers 15 residues. Germline CDR1 reads MGHRA; CDR2 reads YSYEKL. The chain's CDR3 is CASSPPGQGTYEQYF. The CDR3 bases are TGCGCCAGCAGCCCGCCGGGACAGGGAACCTACGAGCAGTACTTC.

The chain uses TRBV28 and TRBJ2-6; tentatively, D is TRBD2 (7 bases). The CDR3 sequence is 15 residues long. V lost 3 bases, J lost 4 bases, and 10 bases lay in between. Germline V gives CDR1 MDHEN, CDR2 SYDVKM. The CDR3 protein is CASSLGGPGANVLTF. DNA for the CDR3: TGTGCCAGCAGTTTGGGGGGGCCCGGGGCCAACGTCCTGACTTTC.

The rearrangement links TRBV5-4 to TRBJ1-1; D is ambiguous. The V end was cut by 1 base, the J end by 7 bases, with 11 bases between. The CDR3 length is 13 residues. CDR1 and CDR2 (germline): SGHNT, YYREEE (reference sequence). CDR3 sequence reads: CASSLPGRNEAFF. In nucleotides, the CDR3 is TGTGCCAGCAGCTTGCCCGGGAGGAATGAAGCTTTCTTT.

The gene calls are TRBV27 and TRBJ1-3; 7 nucleotides line up with TRBD1. Looked up from germline, CDR1 is MNHEY and CDR2 is SMNVEV (reference sequence). The CDR3 is 19 residues long. V was clipped by 5 bases and J by 0 bases; unmatched bases: 16. DNA of the CDR3: TGTGCCAGCAGTCCAAACTACGCCGGGACAGTGCCCTCTGGAAACACCATATATTTT. As protein: CASSPNYAGTVPSGNTIYF.

The chain carries TRBV28 and TRBJ1-1; no clear D. In germline, CDR1 is MDHEN, CDR2 SYDVKM. This CDR3 has 12 residues. Trimming took 3 bases from V and 8 from J, leaving 10 bases between them. The CDR3 nucleotides are TGTGCCAGCAGTTTGTACTTTAGAGAAGCTTTCTTT. It yields the protein CASSLYFREAFF.

The chain employs TRBV5-1 and TRBJ2-7, with TRBD2 matching 9 bases. V was pared by 0 bases and J by 2 bases, with 3 bases of the junction left unmatched. There are 15 residues in the CDR3. CDR1 SGHRS and CDR2 YFSETQ come from the germline V gene. CDR3 amino acids: CASSLAAGGTYEQYF. The CDR3 DNA is TGCGCCAGCAGCTTGGCAGCGGGAGGTACCTACGAGCAGTACTTC.

Here the CDR3 DNA reads TGTGCCAGCAGCGCCGGACAGGGGAACTATGGCTACACCTTC. Amino acids: CASSAGQGNYGYTF. The chain combines TRBV9 with TRBJ1-2; TRBD1 matches 9 bases. CDR1 is SGDLS, CDR2 YYNGEE, per germline. Trimming at V came to 3 bases and at J to 2 bases, leaving 2 bases not matched to a gene. The CDR3 covers 14 residues.

This rearrangement joins TRBV4-1 to TRBJ2-7; 10 positions match TRBD2. Germline V gives CDR1 MGHRA, CDR2 YSYEKL. The length of the CDR3 is 15 residues. The junction had 4 bases not matched to a gene; V was cut back by 1 base and J by 4 bases. The chain's CDR3 is CASSQVPTSGYEQYF. CDR3 sequence (DNA): TGCGCCAGCAGCCAAGTCCCGACTAGCGGGTACGAGCAGTACTTC.

The rearrangement links TRBV2 to TRBJ2-5; 10 nucleotides line up with TRBD2. Germline CDR1 is SNHLY and CDR2 is FYNNEI. This CDR3 has 15 residues. The V segment lost 6 bases and the J segment 5 bases; nucleotides outside the gene matches: 9. CDR3 DNA: TGTGCCAGCAGGGGCTCGGGACTAGCGACGGAGACCCAGTACTTC. Translated, it gives CASRGSGLATETQYF.

The chain uses TRBV19 and TRBJ1-1; TRBD1 is a possible D gene (5 bases). The V end lost 2 bases, the J end lost 1 base, and 11 bases lay between the germline ends. The CDR3 covers 15 residues. Germline CDR1 is LNHDA and CDR2 is SQIVND (reference sequence). The CDR3 region is CASSIPRVQNTEAFF. CDR3 DNA: TGTGCCAGTAGTATACCCAGGGTCCAGAACACTGAAGCTTTCTTT.

V gene TRBV3-1 (or the pseudogene TRBV3-2) combines with J gene TRBJ2-1, with 13 positions matching TRBD2. Germline CDR1 and CDR2: LGHDT and YNNKEL (reference sequence). The CDR3 has 17 amino acids. J lost 10 bases, V lost 3 bases, and 12 bases had no gene match. This chain's CDR3 is CASSQPLPGLAGREQFF. The CDR3 region has the DNA TGTGCCAGCAGCCAGCCTCTTCCGGGACTAGCGGGACGGGAGCAGTTCTTC.

J is TRBJ1-1 and V is TRBV7-3; D possibly corresponds to TRBD1 (6 bases). The CDR3 sequence is 13 residues long. Germline CDR1 is SGHTA and CDR2 is FQGTGA. V lost 5 bases and J 4 bases, leaving 11 bases between the germline ends. The chain's CDR3 is CASSANRATEAFF. In DNA form, the CDR3 reads TGTGCCAGCAGCGCCAACAGGGCCACTGAAGCTTTCTTT.

The rearrangement joins TRBV14 to TRBJ2-5; TRBD1 matches at 10 bases. The CDR3 runs to 15 residues. After removal of 4 bases from V and 4 bases from J, the junction contained 6 bases not matched to a gene. Germline V gene sequence: CDR1 SGHDN, CDR2 FVKESK. As DNA, the CDR3 is TGTGCCAGCAGCCCGGACAGGGGGAAGTCAGAGACCCAGTACTTC. It translates to CASSPDRGKSETQYF.

V and J are TRBV6-5 and TRBJ1-1; the match to TRBD1 covers 10 bases. CDR1 MNHEY and CDR2 SVGAGI come from the germline V gene. CDR3 size: 14 residues. J was trimmed by 4 bases and V by 6 bases; bases with no gene match: 5. Here the CDR3 DNA reads TGTGCCAGCAGACATCGACAGGGGGCCACTGAAGCTTTCTTT. This sequence encodes CASRHRQGATEAFF.